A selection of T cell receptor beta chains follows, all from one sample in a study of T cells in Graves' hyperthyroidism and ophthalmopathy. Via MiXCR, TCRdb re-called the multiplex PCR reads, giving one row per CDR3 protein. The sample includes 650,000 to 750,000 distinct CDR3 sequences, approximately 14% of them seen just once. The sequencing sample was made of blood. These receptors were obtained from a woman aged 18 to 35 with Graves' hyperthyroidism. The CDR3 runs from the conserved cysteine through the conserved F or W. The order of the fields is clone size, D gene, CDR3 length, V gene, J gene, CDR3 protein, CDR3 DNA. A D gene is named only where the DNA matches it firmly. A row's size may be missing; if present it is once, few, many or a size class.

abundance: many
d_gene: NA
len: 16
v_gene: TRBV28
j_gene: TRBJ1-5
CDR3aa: CASSSEGQISNQPQHF
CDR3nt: TGTGCCAGCAGCTCCGAGGGGCAGATTAGCAATCAGCCCCAGCATTTT

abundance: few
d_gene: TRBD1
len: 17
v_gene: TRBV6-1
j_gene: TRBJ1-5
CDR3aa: CASSYGTGKMSNQPQHF
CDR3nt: TGTGCCAGCAGCTATGGGACAGGGAAGATGAGCAATCAGCCCCAGCATTTT

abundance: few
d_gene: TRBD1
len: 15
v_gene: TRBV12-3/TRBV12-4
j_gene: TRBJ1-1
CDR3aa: CASSFRQGTNTEAFF
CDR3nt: TGTGCCAGCAGTTTCCGACAGGGGACGAACACTGAAGCTTTCTTT

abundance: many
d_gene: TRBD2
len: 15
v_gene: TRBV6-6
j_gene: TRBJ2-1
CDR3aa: CASSYLAGGDNEQFF
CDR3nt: TGTGCCAGCAGTTACCTGGCGGGAGGGGACAATGAGCAGTTCTTC

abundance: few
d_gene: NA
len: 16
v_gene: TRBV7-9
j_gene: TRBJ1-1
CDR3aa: CASSFLETAMNTEAFF
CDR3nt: TGTGCCAGCAGCTTTCTGGAGACAGCAATGAACACTGAAGCTTTCTTT

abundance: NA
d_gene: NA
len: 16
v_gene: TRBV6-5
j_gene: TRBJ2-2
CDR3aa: CASSYRSPTGSGELFF
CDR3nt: TGTGCCAGCAGTTACAGATCTCCTACAGGGTCCGGGGAGCTGTTTTTT

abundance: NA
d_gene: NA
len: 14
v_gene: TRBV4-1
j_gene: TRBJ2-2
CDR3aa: CASSGIQYTGELFF
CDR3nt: TGCGCCAGCAGTGGGATTCAGTACACCGGGGAGCTGTTTTTT

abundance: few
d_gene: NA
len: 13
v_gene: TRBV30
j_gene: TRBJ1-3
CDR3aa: CALDRLSGNTIYF
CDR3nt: TGTGCCCTCGACAGGCTCTCTGGAAACACCATATATTTT

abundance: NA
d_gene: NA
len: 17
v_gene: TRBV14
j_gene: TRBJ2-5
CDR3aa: CASSQADLTTYQETQYF
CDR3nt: TGTGCCAGCAGCCAAGCCGACCTGACTACTTATCAAGAGACCCAGTACTTC

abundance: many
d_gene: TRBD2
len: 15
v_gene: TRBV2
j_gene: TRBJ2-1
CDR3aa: CASSEWSGRGNEQFF
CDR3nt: TGTGCCAGCAGTGAATGGAGCGGGAGAGGGAATGAGCAGTTCTTC

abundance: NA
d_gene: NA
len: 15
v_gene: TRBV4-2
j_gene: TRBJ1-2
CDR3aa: CASSQVVWGAQGYTF
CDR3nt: TGTGCCAGCAGCCAAGTGGTTTGGGGGGCTCAGGGCTACACCTTC

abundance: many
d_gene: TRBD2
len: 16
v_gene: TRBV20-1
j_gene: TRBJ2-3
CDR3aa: CSAPPASGSEADTQYF
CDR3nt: TGCAGTGCTCCCCCTGCTAGCGGGAGTGAAGCGGATACGCAGTATTTT

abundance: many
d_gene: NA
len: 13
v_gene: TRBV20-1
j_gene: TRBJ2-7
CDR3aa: CSASAHVGGEQYF
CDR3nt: TGCAGTGCTAGCGCACATGTAGGGGGCGAGCAGTACTTC

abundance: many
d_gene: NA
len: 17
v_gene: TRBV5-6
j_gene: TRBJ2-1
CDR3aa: CASSLGTASLLYNEQFF
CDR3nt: TGTGCCAGCAGCTTGGGGACCGCCTCTCTTTTGTACAATGAGCAGTTCTTC

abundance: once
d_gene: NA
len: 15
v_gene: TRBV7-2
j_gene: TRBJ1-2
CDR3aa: CASSQDLGAGYGYTF
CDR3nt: TGTGCCAGCAGCCAAGATTTGGGAGCGGGCTATGGCTACACCTTC

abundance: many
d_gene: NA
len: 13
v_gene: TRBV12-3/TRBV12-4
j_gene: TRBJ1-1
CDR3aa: CASTLRGVAEAFF
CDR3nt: TGTGCCAGCACTCTGCGTGGGGTCGCTGAAGCTTTCTTT

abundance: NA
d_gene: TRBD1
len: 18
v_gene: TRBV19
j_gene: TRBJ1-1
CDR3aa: CASSIVMPGQGSIQEAFF
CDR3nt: TGTGCCAGTAGTATAGTAATGCCGGGACAGGGAAGTATCCAAGAAGCTTTCTTT